Reported below is one T cell receptor beta chain. The data were taken from a study of T-cell reconstitution after alpha-beta-depleted transplantation in children. This CDR3 contains 19 residues. Trimming cost V 4 bases and J 5 bases, with 27 bases left between them. The germline gives CDR1 SGHRS, CDR2 YFSETQ. Unique molecular identifiers featured in how the TCRbeta library was prepared. TCRdb re-derived calls from the PCR reads in MiXCR, one entry per CDR3 protein. The table has approximately 520,000 distinct CDR3 sequences, less than 35% seen once. The chain carries TRBV5-1 and TRBJ2-2; a possible D gene is TRBD2 (7 bases). This TCR derives from a human donor who donated a stem cell graft to a child with aplastic anemia. This material consisted of PBMCs from the stem cell graft donor, taken from the stem cell graft. Here the CDR3 DNA reads TGCGCCAGCAGCCCGGGATCATTTTCGGGGGGCGCTGGGACCGGGGAGCTGTTTTTT. Amino acids: CASSPGSFSGGAGTGELFF. Full variable domain (remainder filled in from reference TRBV5-1 and TRBJ2-2): KAGVTQTPRYLIKTRGQQVTLSCSPISGHRSVSWYQQTPGQGLQFLFEYFSETQRNKGNFPGRFSGRQFSNSRSEMNVSTLELGDSALYLCASSPGSFSGGAGTGELFFGEGSRLTVL.